These 5 T cell receptor beta chains share one sample of origin, sequenced in a study of T cells in Graves' hyperthyroidism and ophthalmopathy. The source material, RNA transcripts, was used to amplify TCR beta CDR3 regions. RT-PCR in the first round (using the HTBI primer set) targeted the TCR CDR3. TCRdb reanalysed the multiplex PCR reads using MiXCR and keeps one entry per CDR3 protein. Of about 580,000 distinct CDR3 sequences in the sample, more than 11% were seen once. The sequencing sample was made of blood. The receptors here all came from a woman in her twenties or thirties with Graves' hyperthyroidism that later progressed to Graves' ophthalmopathy.

This chain uses TRBV6-1 with TRBJ2-6; weak D call: TRBD2 (5 bases). This CDR3 region has 17 residues. Trimming stripped 0 bases from V and 3 bases from J, with 12 bases between. Germline V gives CDR1 MNHNS, CDR2 SASEGT. The CDR3, as DNA: TGTGCCAGCAGTGAAGCGTATGGTGGAGGTGGGGCCAACGTCCTGACTTTC. This gives the protein CASSEAYGGGGANVLTF.

The chain joins TRBV19 to TRBJ2-7, with D unresolved. This CDR3 has 14 amino acids. V was shortened by 3 bases and J by 0 bases, with 9 bases between the two germline ends. CDR1 is LNHDA and CDR2 is SQIVND in the germline V gene (reference sequence). The CDR3 nucleotides are TGTGCCAGTAGTATGGGCCCTAGCTCCTACGAGCAGTACTTC. This sequence encodes CASSMGPSSYEQYF.

In its sample, this clonotype was seen many times. The CDR3 coding sequence is TGTGCCAGCAGGCCCCCCGGGACAGGGCATGAAAAACTGTTTTTT. Translation gives CASRPPGTGHEKLFF. This chain joins TRBV11-2 and TRBJ1-4, with 9 bases that match TRBD1. The length of the CDR3 is 15 residues. The V gene end was trimmed by 6 bases and the J gene end by 6 bases; junction bases not matched to a gene: 8. Germline V gene lookup returns CDR1 SGHAT and CDR2 FQNNGV.

Many counts were recorded for this clonotype. The rearrangement uses TRBV6-2 or TRBV6-3 and TRBJ2-7, with D perhaps matching TRBD1 or TRBD2 (5 bases each). This CDR3 is 17 amino acids long. Germline loops: CDR1 MNHEY, CDR2 SVGEGT. Trimming took 2 bases from V and 2 from J, leaving 19 bases between them. The CDR3 sequence: CASSYVAVGVSTYEQYF. The CDR3 DNA reads TGTGCCAGCAGTTACGTAGCCGTGGGGGTGTCTACCTACGAGCAGTACTTC.

This clonotype came up a few times. V and J are TRBV7-8 and TRBJ2-1, with 11 bases identical to TRBD2. V lost 5 bases, J lost 6 bases, and 6 bases stayed unmatched. The CDR3 totals 15 residues. Germline assignment: CDR1 SGHVS and CDR2 FQNEAQ. The CDR3 nucleotides read TGTGCCAGCAGCAAACTAGCGGGAGCTTTCAATGAGCAGTTCTTC. It is translated as CASSKLAGAFNEQFF.